This entry concerns a single T cell receptor (beta chain). This record belongs to a study of blood T cells in healthy people across ages. PCR was performed a second time for about 7 to 11 cycles using a sample-barcoded 5' primer and a J-beta primer mix. TCRdb independently ran MiXCR on the 5' RACE reads; one entry per CDR3 protein. This sample has 600,000 to 900,000 distinct CDR3 sequences, with roughly 24% found just once. The CDR3 extends over 13 amino acids. Germline-derived CDR1 and CDR2 are GTSNPN and SVGIG (reference sequence). The V segment lost 3 bases and the J segment 8 bases; nucleotides outside the gene matches: 9. The same data also contributed to another study, on T cells of mothers and their children.

Sequencing input: blood. The source is a boy between 10 and 17 years old in good health. This rearrangement joins TRBV30 to TRBJ1-2; TRBD1 matches 7 bases. The CDR3 region is CAWRTGPYGGYTF. CDR3 in DNA: TGTGCCTGGAGGACAGGGCCTTATGGGGGCTACACCTTC.